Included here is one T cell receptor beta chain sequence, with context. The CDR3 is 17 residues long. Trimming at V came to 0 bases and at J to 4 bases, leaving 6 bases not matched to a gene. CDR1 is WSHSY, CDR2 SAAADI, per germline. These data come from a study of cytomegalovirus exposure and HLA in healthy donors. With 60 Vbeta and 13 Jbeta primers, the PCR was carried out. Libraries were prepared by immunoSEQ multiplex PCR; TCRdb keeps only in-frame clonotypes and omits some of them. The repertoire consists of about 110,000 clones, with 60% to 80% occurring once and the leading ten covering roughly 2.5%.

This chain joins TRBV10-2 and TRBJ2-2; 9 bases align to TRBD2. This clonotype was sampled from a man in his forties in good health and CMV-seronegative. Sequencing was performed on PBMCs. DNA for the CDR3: TGCGCCAGCAGTGAGTCCGGGGTAGCGGGGGCCACCGGGGAGCTGTTTTTT. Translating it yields CASSESGVAGATGELFF.